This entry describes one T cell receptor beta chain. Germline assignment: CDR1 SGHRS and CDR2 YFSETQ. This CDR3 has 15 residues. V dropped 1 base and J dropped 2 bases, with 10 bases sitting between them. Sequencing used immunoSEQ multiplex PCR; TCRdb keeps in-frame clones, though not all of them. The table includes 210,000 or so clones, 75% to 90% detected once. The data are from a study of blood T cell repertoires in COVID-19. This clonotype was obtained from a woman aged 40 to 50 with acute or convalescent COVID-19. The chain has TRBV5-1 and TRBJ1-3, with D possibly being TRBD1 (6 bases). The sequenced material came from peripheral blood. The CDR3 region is CASSLTGIPGNTIYF. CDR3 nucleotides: TGCGCCAGCAGCTTGACAGGGATCCCTGGAAACACCATATATTTT.